This T cell receptor (beta chain) was sequenced for a study of blood T cell repertoires in COVID-19. Turning to the study itself: The origin of the acute and convalescent COVID-19 samples was the United States, Italy and Spain. Nucleic acid was either cDNA or gDNA, and it came from T cells, B-cell-depleted T cells, or PBMCs.

This clone was observed once. Method: immunoSEQ multiplex PCR; TCRdb's copy keeps in-frame clones and lacks some. This table has 90,000 to 100,000 clones, approximately 90% appearing once. Per germline, CDR1 MNHEY and CDR2 SVGAGI. V was clipped by 3 bases and J by 2 bases; unmatched bases: 9. This CDR3 is 16 amino acids long. Material: peripheral blood. This sequence originates from a man aged 70-80 years with acute or convalescent COVID-19. The V gene is TRBV6-5, the J gene TRBJ1-1, with 7 bases that match TRBD1. The CDR3 is CASSYTTGMGNTEAFF. The CDR3 nucleotides are TGTGCCAGCAGTTATACGACAGGGATGGGAAACACTGAAGCTTTCTTT.